This entry is about one T cell receptor beta chain. TCRdb's table, derived via immunoSEQ multiplex PCR, lists solely in-frame clones and lacks some. Seen here are around 120,000 clones, 92% observed once, and the top ten hold around 15%. The data belong to a study of T cell responses to AZD1222 COVID-19 vaccine. Per germline, CDR1 SGHRS and CDR2 YFSETQ. The CDR3 spans 14 residues. Between the trimmed V and J ends, which lost 0 bases and 0 bases, there was a span of 6 bases. Source: peripheral blood, taken on day 0 of AZD1222 vaccination. The source is an adult in good health. The genes are TRBV5-1 and TRBJ1-2, with a weak D call TRBD1 (5 bases). CDR3 nucleotide sequence: TGCGCCAGCAGCTTGGGAGGGGCTAACTATGGCTACACCTTC. Translation gives CASSLGGANYGYTF.